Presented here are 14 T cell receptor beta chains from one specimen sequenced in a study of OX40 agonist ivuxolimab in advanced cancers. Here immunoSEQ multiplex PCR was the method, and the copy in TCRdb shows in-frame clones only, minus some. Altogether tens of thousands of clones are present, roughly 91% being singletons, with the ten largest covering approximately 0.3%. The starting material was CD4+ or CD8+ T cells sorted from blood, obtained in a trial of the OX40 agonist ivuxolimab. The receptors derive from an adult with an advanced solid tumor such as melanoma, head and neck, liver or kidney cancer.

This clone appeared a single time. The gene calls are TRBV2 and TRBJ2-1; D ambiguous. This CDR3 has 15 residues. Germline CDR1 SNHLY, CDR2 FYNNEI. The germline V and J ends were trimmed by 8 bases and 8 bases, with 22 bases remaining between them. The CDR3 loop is CASQSSRIPLHEQFF. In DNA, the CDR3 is TGTGCCAGCCAAAGTTCCAGAATCCCCCTCCATGAGCAGTTCTTC.

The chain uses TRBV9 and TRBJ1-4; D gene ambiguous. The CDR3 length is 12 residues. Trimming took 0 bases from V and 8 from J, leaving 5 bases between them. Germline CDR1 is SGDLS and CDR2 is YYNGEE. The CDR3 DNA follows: TGTGCCAGCAGCGTAGGGGAAGAAAAACTGTTTTTT. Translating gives CASSVGEEKLFF.

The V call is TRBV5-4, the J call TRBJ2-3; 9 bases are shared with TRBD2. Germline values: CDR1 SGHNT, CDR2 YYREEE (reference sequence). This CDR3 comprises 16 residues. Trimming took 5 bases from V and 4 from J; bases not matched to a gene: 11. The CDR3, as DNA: TGTGCCAGCAGAATGAAGTTAGCGGGGGACGCAGATACGCAGTATTTT. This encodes CASRMKLAGDADTQYF.

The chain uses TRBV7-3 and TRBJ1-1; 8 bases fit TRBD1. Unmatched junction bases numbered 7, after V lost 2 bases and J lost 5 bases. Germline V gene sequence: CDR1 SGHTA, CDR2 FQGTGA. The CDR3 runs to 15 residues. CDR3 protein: CASSLETGGITEAFF. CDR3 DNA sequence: TGTGCCAGCAGCTTAGAAACAGGGGGTATTACTGAAGCTTTCTTT.

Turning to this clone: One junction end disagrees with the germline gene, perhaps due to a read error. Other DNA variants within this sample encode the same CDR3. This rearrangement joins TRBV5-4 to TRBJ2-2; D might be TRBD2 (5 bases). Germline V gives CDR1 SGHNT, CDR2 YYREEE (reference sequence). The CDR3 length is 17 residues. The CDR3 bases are TGTGCCAGCAGCACGATCGGAACATTAGGGAACACCGGGGAGCTGTTCTTT. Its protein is CASSTIGTLGNTGELFF.

The DNA for the CDR3 is TGTGCCAGCTCACCTCAGCGAAATGAAAAACTGTTTTTT. Translated: CASSPQRNEKLFF. The chain links TRBV18 to TRBJ1-4, with D unclear. CDR1 and CDR2 from the germline V gene are KGHSH and LQKENI. The CDR3 has 13 residues. Deletions cut 3 bases from V and 5 bases from J, with 7 bases between.

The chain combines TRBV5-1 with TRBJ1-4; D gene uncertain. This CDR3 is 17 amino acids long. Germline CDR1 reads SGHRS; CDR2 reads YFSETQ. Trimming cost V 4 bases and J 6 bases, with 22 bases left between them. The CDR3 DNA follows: TGCGCCAGCAGCGCACTGCCCATGGGTTGGGTTGATGAAAAACTGTTTTTT. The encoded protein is CASSALPMGWVDEKLFF.

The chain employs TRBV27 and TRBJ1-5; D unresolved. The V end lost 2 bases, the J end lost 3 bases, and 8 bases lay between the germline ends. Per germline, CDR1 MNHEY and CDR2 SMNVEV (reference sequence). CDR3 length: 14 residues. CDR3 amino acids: CASSLKGINQPQHF. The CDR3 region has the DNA TGTGCCAGCAGTTTAAAGGGTATCAATCAGCCCCAGCATTTT.

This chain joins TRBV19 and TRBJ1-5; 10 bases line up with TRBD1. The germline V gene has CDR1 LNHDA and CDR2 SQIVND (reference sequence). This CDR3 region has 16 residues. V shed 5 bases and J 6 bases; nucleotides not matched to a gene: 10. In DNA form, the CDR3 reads TGTGCCAGTAGTGAAGCCGGGACAGGGGATACTCAGCCCCAGCATTTT. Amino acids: CASSEAGTGDTQPQHF.

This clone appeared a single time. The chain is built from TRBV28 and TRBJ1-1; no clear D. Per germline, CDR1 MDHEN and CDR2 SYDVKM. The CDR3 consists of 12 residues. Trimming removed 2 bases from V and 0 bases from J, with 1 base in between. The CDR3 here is CASSLLNTEAFF. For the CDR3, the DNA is TGTGCCAGCAGTTTACTGAACACTGAAGCTTTCTTT. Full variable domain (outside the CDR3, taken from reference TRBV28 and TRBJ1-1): DVKVTQSSRYLVKRTGEKVFLECVQDMDHENMFWYRQDPGLGLRLIYFSYDVKMKEKGDIPEGYSVSREKKERFSLILESASTNQTSMYLCASSLLNTEAFFGQGTRLTVV.

The CDR3, as DNA: TGTGCCAGCCAACCCCGGGGGGTAAGCAATGAGCAGTTCTTC. This encodes CASQPRGVSNEQFF. The rearrangement uses TRBV6-6 and TRBJ2-1; 7 bases are shared with TRBD2. The V gene's germline CDR1 is MNHNY and CDR2 SVGAGI (reference sequence). With V trimmed by 8 bases and J by 6 bases, 10 bases remained unmatched. The CDR3 runs to 14 residues.

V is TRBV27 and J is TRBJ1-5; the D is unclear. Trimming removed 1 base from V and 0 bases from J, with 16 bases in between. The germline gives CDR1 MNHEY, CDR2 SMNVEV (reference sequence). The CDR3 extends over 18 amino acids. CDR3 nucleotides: TGTGCCAGCAGTTTATTGGGTCAGCGCGATTATAGCAATCAGCCCCAGCATTTT. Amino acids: CASSLLGQRDYSNQPQHF.

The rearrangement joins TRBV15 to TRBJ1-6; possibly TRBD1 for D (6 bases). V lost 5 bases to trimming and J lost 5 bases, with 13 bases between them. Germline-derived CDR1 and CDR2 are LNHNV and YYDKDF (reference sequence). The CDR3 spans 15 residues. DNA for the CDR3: TGTGCCACCAGCTCCTCGGACAGAGATAATTCACCCCTCCACTTT. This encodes CATSSSDRDNSPLHF.

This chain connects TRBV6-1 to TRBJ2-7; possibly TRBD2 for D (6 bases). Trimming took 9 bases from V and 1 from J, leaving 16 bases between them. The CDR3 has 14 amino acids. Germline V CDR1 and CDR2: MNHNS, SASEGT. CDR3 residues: CASTRGSGSYEQYF. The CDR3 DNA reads TGTGCCAGTACGCGGGGCAGCGGATCCTACGAGCAGTACTTC.